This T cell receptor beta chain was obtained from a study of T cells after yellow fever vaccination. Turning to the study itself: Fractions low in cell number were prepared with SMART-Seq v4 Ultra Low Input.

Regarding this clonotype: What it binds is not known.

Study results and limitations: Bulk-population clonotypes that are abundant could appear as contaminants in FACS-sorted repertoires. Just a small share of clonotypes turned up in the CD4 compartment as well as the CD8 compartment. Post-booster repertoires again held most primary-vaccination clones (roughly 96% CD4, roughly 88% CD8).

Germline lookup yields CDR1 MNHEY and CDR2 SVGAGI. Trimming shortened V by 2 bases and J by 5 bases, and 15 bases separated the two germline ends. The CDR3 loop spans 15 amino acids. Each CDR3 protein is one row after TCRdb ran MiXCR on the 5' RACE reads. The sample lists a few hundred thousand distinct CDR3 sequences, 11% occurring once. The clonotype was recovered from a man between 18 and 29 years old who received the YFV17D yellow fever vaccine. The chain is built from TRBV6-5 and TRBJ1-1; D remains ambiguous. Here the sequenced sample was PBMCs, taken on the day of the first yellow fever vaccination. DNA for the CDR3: TGTGCCAGCAGTTACCTCGGGGAACAGACGACTGAAGCTTTCTTT. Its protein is CASSYLGEQTTEAFF.